The clone carrying this T cell receptor beta chain was observed many times. The data originate from a study of Graves' ophthalmopathy and Graves' hyperthyroidism. The authors amplified TCR beta CDR3 regions, and they did so from RNA transcripts for repertoire sequencing. First-round RT-PCR used HTBI primers; second-round multiplex PCR followed. TCRdb fed the multiplex PCR reads into MiXCR, producing one record per CDR3 protein. Of a few hundred thousand distinct CDR3 sequences in the sample, roughly 21% were seen once. The ends lost 9 bases at V and 1 base at J; junction bases unmatched: 12. Germline V gives CDR1 MNHNS, CDR2 SASEGT. The CDR3 spans 15 residues.

Sequenced: peripheral blood. The chain joins TRBV6-1 to TRBJ2-7, with TRBD2 identical over 7 bases. The sequence came from a woman between 18 and 29 years old with stable Graves' hyperthyroidism. The DNA of the CDR3 is TGTGCCAGGGGGGGAGGGTGGAGCGCTTCCTACGAGCAGTACTTC. As protein: CARGGGWSASYEQYF.